The clone carrying this TCR beta chain was observed a single time. The antigen is unknown. Vbeta (60) and Jbeta (13) primers were used in the PCR. Using immunoSEQ multiplex PCR, the repertoire was profiled, and TCRdb retains in-frame clones only, with some absent. The sample yields 11,000 to 15,000 clones, roughly 63% seen once. The data stem from a study of cytomegalovirus exposure and HLA in healthy donors. Findings of the study overall: Most TCR sequences showed up rarely, but some public TCRs showed up in many donors. Owing to their indistinguishability, certain V segments, notably TRBV6-2 and TRBV6-3, were excluded.

The J segment lost 6 bases and the V segment lost 7 bases, leaving 5 bases of the junction unmatched. CDR1 is MNHNS and CDR2 is SASEGT in the germline V gene. This CDR3 is built from 13 residues. Specimen: PBMCs. The gene calls are TRBV6-1 and TRBJ2-7; 11 bases fit TRBD2. The clonotype was recovered from a woman aged 45 to 65 in good health and CMV-seropositive. CDR3 residues: CASTSLAGGEQYF. The DNA for the CDR3 is TGTGCCAGCACATCCCTAGCGGGAGGCGAGCAGTACTTC.